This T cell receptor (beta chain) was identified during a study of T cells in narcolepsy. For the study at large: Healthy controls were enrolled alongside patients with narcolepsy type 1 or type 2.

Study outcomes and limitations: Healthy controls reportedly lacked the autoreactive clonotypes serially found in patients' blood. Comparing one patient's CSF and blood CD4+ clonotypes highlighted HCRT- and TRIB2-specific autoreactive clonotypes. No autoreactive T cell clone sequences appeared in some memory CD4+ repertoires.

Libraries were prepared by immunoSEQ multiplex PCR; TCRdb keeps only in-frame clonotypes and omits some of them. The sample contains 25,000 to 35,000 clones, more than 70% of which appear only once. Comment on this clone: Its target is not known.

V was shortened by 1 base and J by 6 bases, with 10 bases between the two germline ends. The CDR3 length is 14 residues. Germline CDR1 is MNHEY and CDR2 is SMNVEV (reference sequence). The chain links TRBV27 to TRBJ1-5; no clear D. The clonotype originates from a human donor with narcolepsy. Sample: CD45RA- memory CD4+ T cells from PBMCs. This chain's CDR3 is CASSLFPSGQPQHF. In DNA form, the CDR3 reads TGTGCCAGCAGTTTATTCCCCTCGGGTCAGCCCCAGCATTTT.